The present entry profiles one TCR beta chain with its context. The antigen is not known. RNA transcripts gave rise to amplified TCR beta CDR3 regions. The HTBI primer set served for first-round RT-PCR of the TCR CDR3. MiXCR, run by TCRdb on the multiplex PCR reads, gives a single entry per CDR3 protein. The data show just under 750,000 distinct CDR3 sequences, over 35% seen once. In patients aged 18 to 65, hyperthyroidism was newly diagnosed, with duration under 2 months. Diagnostic assessment was based on clinical symptoms, serum thyroxine and TRAb, thyroid ultrasound and orbital computed tomography. This specimen comes from a study of T cells in Graves' hyperthyroidism and ophthalmopathy. General study results and limits: Most thyroid-expanded clonotypes above 0.001 were also found in blood.

The sequence derives from a middle-aged woman with Graves' hyperthyroidism. The material sequenced was blood.

The DNA of the CDR3 is TGTGCCAGCTCACCATTGGGGCCGGCGTTTAAAGGGTATGGCTACACCTTC. Its translation: CASSPLGPAFKGYGYTF. This chain links TRBV12-3 or TRBV12-4 with TRBJ1-2, with a possible D match to TRBD1 (5 bases). V lost 8 bases to trimming and J lost 5 bases, with 27 bases between them. This CDR3 region has 17 residues.